This entry lists 2 T cell receptor beta chains sequenced from one sample in a study of blood T cell repertoires in COVID-19. Assay used: immunoSEQ multiplex PCR; TCRdb lists only in-frame clones, some missing. The data show more than 150,000 clones, around four fifths seen once. Specimen: PBMCs or T cells enriched from blood (not recorded which). Receptors originate from a woman aged 45-65 years who had recovered from COVID-19.

This clone was counted only a few times. The V and J genes are TRBV6-5 and TRBJ2-2; D perhaps matches TRBD1 (5 bases). The V end lost 6 bases, the J end lost 0 bases, and 11 bases lay between the germline ends. CDR3 size: 15 residues. Germline values: CDR1 MNHEY, CDR2 SVGAGI. CDR3: CASREDTANTGELFF. For the CDR3, the DNA is TGTGCCAGCAGAGAGGACACGGCGAACACCGGGGAGCTGTTTTTT.

This chain connects TRBV28 to TRBJ1-5; D uncertain. Trimming left V 6 bases short and J 6 bases short, with 15 bases between. This CDR3 comprises 14 residues. Germline values: CDR1 MDHEN, CDR2 SYDVKM. The CDR3 DNA reads TGTGCCAGCAGCGACTCTTTAGGTGGTCAGCCCCAGCATTTT. Amino acids: CASSDSLGGQPQHF.